These 6 T cell receptor beta chains originate from one sample sequenced in a study of T-cell reconstitution after alpha-beta-depleted transplantation in children (dated by TCRdb to the mid-2010s). Library creation used PCR. Sequencing used an Illumina HiSeq 2500. TCR library preparation used molecular barcoding, with unique molecular identifiers applied to normalize quantification of the TCRbeta repertoire. TCRdb handled the public reads itself, with Q25 trimming in fastp and clone calling in MiXCR, and kept productive beta chains. Each entry is one CDR3 protein sequence, shown with its most common DNA and genes. The sample yields hundreds of thousands of distinct CDR3 sequences; less than 20% were counted once. 5% of the sample rests with the top ten. The treatment or condition label for this specimen denotes: allogeneic hematopoietic cell transplantation with graft depleted of TCRalphabeta T cells and CD19 B cells.

The source material was PBMCs, mostly from graft donor cells, sampled 360 days after TCRalphabeta/CD19-depleted stem cell transplant. These TCRs come from a male patient between 10 and 17 years old who had a stem cell transplant for acute lymphoblastic leukemia, so the T cells may come from the graft donor.

This chain joins TRBV19 and TRBJ2-1; D ambiguous. This CDR3 is 17 amino acids long. Trimming cost V 1 base and J 0 bases, with 13 bases left between them. CDR1 and CDR2 (germline): LNHDA, SQIVND (reference sequence). The CDR3 coding sequence is TGTGCCAGTAGTATAGTTGGAGCCGAAAGCTCCTACAATGAGCAGTTCTTC. Translating gives CASSIVGAESSYNEQFF.

This clonotype was seen only a few times. V is TRBV5-5 and J is TRBJ2-5, with 7 bases that match TRBD1. The CDR3 is made up of 15 amino acids. The junction had 6 bases not matched to a gene; V was cut back by 2 bases and J by 2 bases. The germline CDR1 and CDR2 sequences are SGHKS and YYEKEE (reference sequence). CDR3 amino acids: CASSLPGTEQETQYF. As DNA, the CDR3 is TGTGCCAGCAGCTTACCCGGGACAGAGCAAGAGACCCAGTACTTC.

This chain links TRBV5-6 with TRBJ2-5, with 9 nucleotides matching TRBD2. Trimming at V came to 0 bases and at J to 2 bases, leaving 8 bases not matched to a gene. Germline CDR1 and CDR2: SGHDT and YYEEEE. The CDR3 loop spans 17 amino acids. The CDR3 protein is CASSLVRGSGGQETQYF. CDR3 nucleotide sequence: TGTGCCAGCAGCTTGGTACGTGGTAGCGGGGGACAAGAGACCCAGTACTTC.

The chain employs TRBV20-1 and TRBJ1-5; 9 nucleotides match TRBD1. The CDR3 covers 13 residues. CDR1 and CDR2 (germline): DFQATT, SNEGSKA (reference sequence). With V trimmed by 5 bases and J by 1 base, 0 bases remained unmatched. The CDR3 spells CSAGTGSNQPQHF. CDR3 bases: TGCAGTGCTGGGACAGGGAGCAATCAGCCCCAGCATTTT.

This clonotype has more than one count but fewer than ten. The V call is TRBV7-3, the J call TRBJ1-1; D remains ambiguous. This CDR3 is 14 amino acids long. The germline CDR1 and CDR2 sequences are SGHTA and FQGTGA. V was cut by 0 bases and J by 0 bases, with 5 bases left in between. CDR3 bases: TGTGCCAGCAGCTTAACTACCCTGAACACTGAAGCTTTCTTT. This sequence encodes CASSLTTLNTEAFF.

The rearrangement links TRBV4-2 to TRBJ2-7; 13 bases line up with TRBD2. Germline lookup yields CDR1 LGHNA and CDR2 YNFKEQ. The trim removed 1 base at V and 4 bases at J, leaving 7 bases unmatched. There are 17 residues in the CDR3. The CDR3 DNA sequence: TGTGCCAGCAGCCAAGGGGTTGGACTAGCGGGGGCTTACGAGCAGTACTTC. Its translation is CASSQGVGLAGAYEQYF.